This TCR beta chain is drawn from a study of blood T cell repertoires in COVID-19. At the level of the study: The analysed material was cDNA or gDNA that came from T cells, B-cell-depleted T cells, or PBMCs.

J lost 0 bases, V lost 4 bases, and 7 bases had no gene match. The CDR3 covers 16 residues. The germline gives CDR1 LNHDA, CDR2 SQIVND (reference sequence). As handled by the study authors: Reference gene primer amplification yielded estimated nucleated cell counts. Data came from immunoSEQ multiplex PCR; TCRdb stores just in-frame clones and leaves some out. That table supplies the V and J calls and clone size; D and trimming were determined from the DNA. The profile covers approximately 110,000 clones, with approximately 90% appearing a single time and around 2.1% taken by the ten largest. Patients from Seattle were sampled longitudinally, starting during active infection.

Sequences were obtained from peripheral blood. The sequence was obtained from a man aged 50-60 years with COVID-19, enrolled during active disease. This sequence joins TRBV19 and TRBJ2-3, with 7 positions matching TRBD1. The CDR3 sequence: CASSKGPGQSTDTQYF. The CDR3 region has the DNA TGTGCCAGTAGTAAAGGGCCGGGACAGAGCACAGATACGCAGTATTTT.